This entry lists 28 T cell receptor beta chains sequenced from one sample in a study of blood T cell repertoires in COVID-19. Profiled with immunoSEQ multiplex PCR; TCRdb holds only in-frame clones, not every one. The sample records about 360,000 clones, more than 85% being singletons. Material: peripheral blood. These receptors were obtained from a human donor in a cohort sampled during active COVID-19.

The gene calls are TRBV27 and TRBJ1-2; weak D call: TRBD1 (5 bases). Trimming removed 2 bases from V and 7 bases from J, with 11 bases in between. Germline CDR1 MNHEY, CDR2 SMNVEV (reference sequence). This CDR3 contains 13 residues. This CDR3 is CASSLPGGSGYTF. CDR3 nucleotides: TGTGCCAGCAGTTTACCTGGGGGGAGTGGCTACACCTTC.

There are a few counts of this clone. V is TRBV19 and J is TRBJ1-5; 10 bases fit TRBD1. CDR1 and CDR2 (germline): LNHDA, SQIVND (reference sequence). After removal of 7 bases from V and 2 bases from J, the junction contained 11 bases not matched to a gene. The length of the CDR3 is 17 residues. CDR3 nucleotides: TGTGCCAGTAAACGGGACAGGGGAGGGCTGGGCAATCAGCCCCAGCATTTT. This sequence encodes CASKRDRGGLGNQPQHF.

The J gene is TRBJ2-1, the V gene TRBV7-3, with D perhaps matching TRBD2 (6 bases). Germline V gene data show CDR1 as SGHTA and CDR2 as FQGTGA. Between the trimmed V and J ends, which lost 0 bases and 7 bases, there was a span of 13 bases. This CDR3 contains 15 residues. In DNA form, the CDR3 reads TGTGCCAGCAGCTTAACAGGGCGGGGTGGGAATGAGCAGTTCTTC. It translates to CASSLTGRGGNEQFF.

This chain joins TRBV2 and TRBJ2-5; TRBD1 might be the D (5 bases). CDR3 length: 12 amino acids. CDR1 SNHLY and CDR2 FYNNEI come from the germline V gene. With 2 bases removed from V and 12 bases from J, the gap between germline ends came to 13 bases. The CDR3 DNA reads TGTGCCAGCAGTGAATCTTGGGGCCACAAGTACTTC. This sequence encodes CASSESWGHKYF.

The chain has TRBV7-2 and TRBJ1-2; D unresolved. Germline lookup yields CDR1 SGHTA and CDR2 FQGNSA. The CDR3 spans 17 residues. The V end lost 2 bases, the J end lost 5 bases, and 21 bases lay between the germline ends. DNA for the CDR3: TGTGCCAGCAGCTTACAATTGGGTGGCGGAGGTGGATATGGCTACACCTTC. Its protein is CASSLQLGGGGGYGYTF.

The chain joins TRBV6-5 to TRBJ2-5, with 10 bases lining up with TRBD2. The CDR3 runs to 15 residues. After removal of 6 bases from V and 5 bases from J, the junction contained 9 bases not matched to a gene. CDR1 is MNHEY and CDR2 is SVGAGI in the germline V gene. For the CDR3, the DNA is TGTGCCAGCAGCTTGGCCCTAGCGGGGGACGAGACCCAGTACTTC. It specifies CASSLALAGDETQYF.

The chain recombines TRBV9 with TRBJ2-3; 11 positions match TRBD2. Germline V gene sequence: CDR1 SGDLS, CDR2 YYNGEE. The V gene end was trimmed by 4 bases and the J gene end by 0 bases; junction bases not matched to a gene: 4. The CDR3 has 16 amino acids. CDR3 in amino acids: CASSPRTSGSTDTQYF. Written as DNA, the CDR3 is TGTGCCAGCAGCCCCCGGACTAGCGGGAGCACAGATACGCAGTATTTT.

To note about this clone: A much larger clonotype is one base distant, so this may be a read error. The V and J genes are TRBV19 and TRBJ1-1; D is unresolved. V was trimmed by 2 bases and J by 0 bases, leaving 4 bases between them. CDR3 size: 13 residues. Germline V CDR1 and CDR2: LNHDA, SQIVND (reference sequence). The CDR3 nucleotides are TGTGCCAGTAGTATAAGCGTGAACACTGAAGCTTTCTTT. Its protein product is CASSISVNTEAFF.

The V gene is TRBV3-1 (or the pseudogene TRBV3-2), the J gene TRBJ1-2; tentative D call: TRBD1 (6 bases). The CDR3 loop spans 19 amino acids. The V gene lost 4 bases and the J gene lost 5 bases, with 29 bases spanning the gap. The germline CDR1 and CDR2 sequences are LGHDT and YNNKEL (reference sequence). CDR3 bases: TGTGCCAGCAGCCTTTTCGTAGACAGGACGCCGACCGAGCTTTATGGCTACACCTTC. It yields the protein CASSLFVDRTPTELYGYTF.

This chain connects TRBV4-1 to TRBJ2-7, with D tentatively TRBD1 (7 bases). V lost 4 bases, J lost 6 bases, and 25 bases lay in between. Germline-derived CDR1 and CDR2 are MGHRA and YSYEKL. This CDR3 spans 17 amino acids. This chain's CDR3 is CASSPSPVQGPGSEQYF. The CDR3 bases are TGCGCCAGCAGCCCGTCCCCCGTACAGGGGCCCGGGAGCGAGCAGTACTTC.

This clone was recorded once. Other DNA sequences in this sample translate to the same CDR3. V is TRBV5-1 and J is TRBJ1-1; D gene uncertain. Per germline, CDR1 SGHRS and CDR2 YFSETQ. The CDR3 runs 14 residues. V was trimmed by 0 bases and J by 1 base, leaving 7 bases between them. CDR3 DNA: TGCGCCAGCAGCTTGGGTGGAGGGAACACTGAAGCTTTCTTT. Protein product: CASSLGGGNTEAFF.

In this sample, this clone turned up once. The rearrangement links TRBV28 to TRBJ2-1; D not resolved. Germline CDR1 reads MDHEN; CDR2 reads SYDVKM. V was pared by 5 bases and J by 2 bases, with 7 bases between. The CDR3 loop spans 13 amino acids. The DNA for the CDR3 is TGTGCCAGCAGTGCGCTCCCCTACAATGAGCAGTTCTTC. This translates into CASSALPYNEQFF.

The J gene is TRBJ2-7, the V gene TRBV20-1, with D hard to call. The V end lost 5 bases, the J end lost 1 base, and 6 bases lay between the germline ends. The CDR3 runs 11 residues. Per germline, CDR1 DFQATT and CDR2 SNEGSKA (reference sequence). This chain's CDR3 is CSADRSYEQYF. The CDR3, as DNA: TGCAGTGCTGATAGATCCTACGAGCAGTACTTC.

This chain uses TRBV27 with TRBJ2-7; 10 positions agree with TRBD2. Germline V lookup: CDR1 MNHEY, CDR2 SMNVEV (reference sequence). The length of the CDR3 is 13 residues. V dropped 11 bases and J dropped 6; count of bases not matched to a gene: 10. This CDR3 is CAARGSGRGEQYF. CDR3 nucleotides: TGTGCCGCGCGGGGGAGCGGGAGGGGCGAGCAGTACTTC.

This clone was recorded once. This sample includes further DNA sequences coding for the same CDR3. The rearrangement joins TRBV6-1 to TRBJ2-6; TRBD1 might be the D (5 bases). V lost 3 bases, J lost 3 bases, and 9 bases lay in between. The CDR3 length is 15 residues. Germline CDR1 and CDR2: MNHNS and SASEGT. The CDR3 is CASSEQGSGANVLTF. The DNA for the CDR3 is TGTGCCAGCAGTGAGCAGGGCAGTGGGGCCAACGTCCTGACTTTC.

This clone was recorded a few times. V usage is TRBV7-3 and J usage is TRBJ2-1, with TRBD2 identical over 10 bases. With V trimmed by 5 bases and J by 4 bases, 11 bases remained unmatched. In germline, CDR1 is SGHTA, CDR2 FQGTGA. The CDR3 is 17 residues long. The CDR3 reads CASSDPSLAGGYNEQFF. The CDR3 nucleotides read TGTGCCAGCAGCGACCCTTCATTAGCGGGGGGATACAATGAGCAGTTCTTC.

The chain links TRBV11-2 to TRBJ1-4; D gene uncertain. Trimming cost V 1 base and J 0 bases, with 6 bases left between them. The CDR3 sequence is 15 residues long. The germline CDR1 and CDR2 sequences are SGHAT and FQNNGV. CDR3 DNA: TGTGCCAGCAGCTTAGCGGGGACAACTAATGAAAAACTGTTTTTT. Translated: CASSLAGTTNEKLFF.

This clone was detected many times. In the same sample, other DNA sequences code for this CDR3. The genes are TRBV5-1 and TRBJ1-2; 7 bases are a match to TRBD1. Germline lookup yields CDR1 SGHRS and CDR2 YFSETQ. The CDR3 is 15 residues long. The trim removed 5 bases at V and 4 bases at J, leaving 11 bases unmatched. The CDR3 region has the DNA TGCGCCAGCAGTTTACTCGGACAGGCACTCTATGGCTACACCTTC. Its protein is CASSLLGQALYGYTF.

The CDR3 spells CASSLALAGANYYEQYF. The CDR3 bases are TGTGCCAGCAGCTTGGCCTTGGCGGGGGCCAACTATTACGAGCAGTACTTC. The V and J genes are TRBV5-4 and TRBJ2-7, with D tentatively TRBD2 (7 bases). Trimming removed 0 bases at V and 4 bases at J, with 20 bases between. The CDR3 length is 17 residues. CDR1 is SGHNT and CDR2 is YYREEE in the germline V gene (reference sequence). Variable domain in full (rest from reference TRBV5-4 and TRBJ2-7): ETGVTQSPTHLIKTRGQQVTLRCSSQSGHNTVSWYQQALGQGPQFIFQYYREEENGRGNFPPRFSGLQFPNYSSELNVNALELDDSALYLCASSLALAGANYYEQYFGPGTRLTVT.

This chain uses TRBV11-2 with TRBJ1-1; D not resolved. CDR1 and CDR2 (germline): SGHAT, FQNNGV. This CDR3 spans 16 amino acids. V lost 1 base and J lost 2, with 14 bases in between. The DNA of the CDR3 is TGTGCCAGCAGCTTAGGGAGGCAGTTGGTTAACACTGAAGCTTTCTTT. This sequence encodes CASSLGRQLVNTEAFF.

This rearrangement joins TRBV27 to TRBJ2-2, with a tentative D call TRBD1 (6 bases). Germline V gene sequence: CDR1 MNHEY, CDR2 SMNVEV (reference sequence). Deletions cut 6 bases from V and 1 base from J, with 9 bases between. The CDR3 totals 14 residues. The CDR3 sequence: CASRQGRNTGELFF. The CDR3 DNA follows: TGTGCCAGCAGACAGGGCAGGAACACCGGGGAGCTGTTTTTT.

The chain employs TRBV9 and TRBJ1-4; D perhaps matches TRBD1 (5 bases). The CDR3 extends over 15 amino acids. Trimming removed 0 bases from V and 4 bases from J, with 10 bases in between. The germline V gene has CDR1 SGDLS and CDR2 YYNGEE. Written as DNA, the CDR3 is TGTGCCAGCAGCGTAGATTCAGGGATTAATGAAAAACTGTTTTTT. This codes for CASSVDSGINEKLFF.

V usage is TRBV19 and J usage is TRBJ2-1; perhaps TRBD1 as D (5 bases). Germline lookup yields CDR1 LNHDA and CDR2 SQIVND (reference sequence). The CDR3 contains 13 residues. Trimming shortened V by 5 bases and J by 6 bases, and 11 bases separated the two germline ends. CDR3 in amino acids: CASSGTGFNEQFF. CDR3 nucleotide sequence: TGTGCCAGTAGTGGCACAGGATTCAATGAGCAGTTCTTC.

V gene TRBV9 combines with J gene TRBJ2-7, with 10 bases that match TRBD2. Germline CDR1 SGDLS, CDR2 YYNGEE. This CDR3 region has 13 residues. V lost 7 bases and J lost 2; bases outside the gene matches: 3. Written as DNA, the CDR3 is TGTGCCAGCGGAGGGACTAGCGCCTACGAGCAGTACTTC. Translating gives CASGGTSAYEQYF.

The chain combines TRBV4-1 with TRBJ2-3; 7 bases agree with TRBD2. The CDR3 has 16 amino acids. J gave up 1 base and V 0 bases, and 4 bases lay outside the gene matches. In germline, CDR1 is MGHRA, CDR2 YSYEKL. CDR3 in DNA: TGCGCCAGCAGCCAAGACCCGGGACTACGCACAGATACGCAGTATTTT. Translation gives CASSQDPGLRTDTQYF.

The chain uses TRBV15 and TRBJ1-5; 7 nucleotides align to TRBD1. The CDR3 is 16 amino acids. The V gene end was trimmed by 9 bases and the J gene end by 4 bases; junction bases not matched to a gene: 15. Germline V gene lookup returns CDR1 LNHNV and CDR2 YYDKDF (reference sequence). The CDR3 is CATQQAGDRRNQPQHF. The CDR3 DNA is TGTGCCACGCAGCAAGCCGGGGACAGAAGAAATCAGCCCCAGCATTTT.

This sequence joins TRBV10-3 and TRBJ2-5; 11 bases are shared with TRBD2. The junction had 3 bases not matched to a gene; V was cut back by 0 bases and J by 3 bases. There are 16 residues in the CDR3. Germline V CDR1 and CDR2: ENHRY, SYGVKD. The CDR3 sequence is CAISESVLAGEETQYF. In nucleotides, the CDR3 is TGTGCCATCAGTGAGTCCGTACTAGCGGGAGAAGAGACCCAGTACTTC.

This clone was seen a single time. The chain combines TRBV28 with TRBJ1-4; possibly TRBD1 for D (5 bases). CDR3 length: 16 residues. Trimming shortened V by 6 bases and J by 13 bases, and 27 bases separated the two germline ends. The germline V gene has CDR1 MDHEN and CDR2 SYDVKM. The CDR3 loop is CASSRTSQAHQVGLFF. The CDR3 DNA follows: TGTGCCAGCAGCCGAACCTCACAGGCCCACCAGGTTGGACTGTTTTTT.